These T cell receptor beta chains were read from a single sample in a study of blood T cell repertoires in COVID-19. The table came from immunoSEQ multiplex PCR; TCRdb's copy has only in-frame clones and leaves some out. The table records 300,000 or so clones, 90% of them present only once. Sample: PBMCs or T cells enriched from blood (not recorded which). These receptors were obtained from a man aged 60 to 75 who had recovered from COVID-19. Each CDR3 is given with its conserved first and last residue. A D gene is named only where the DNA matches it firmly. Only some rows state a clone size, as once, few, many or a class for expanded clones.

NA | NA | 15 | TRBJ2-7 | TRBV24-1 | TGTGCCACCAGTCCCCTACCGGGATACTCCTACGAGCAGTACTTC | CATSPLPGYSYEQYF
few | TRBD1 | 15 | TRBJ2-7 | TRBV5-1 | TGCGCCAGCAGCTGGGGGACAGGGGATTCCTACGAGCAGTACTTC | CASSWGTGDSYEQYF
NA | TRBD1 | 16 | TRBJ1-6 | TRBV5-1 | TGCGCCAGCAGCTCGGCGACAGGGGGACTAAATTCACCCCTCCACTTT | CASSSATGGLNSPLHF
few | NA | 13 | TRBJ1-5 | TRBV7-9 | TGTGCCAGCAGCTTATCGAGCAATCAGCCCCAGCATTTT | CASSLSSNQPQHF
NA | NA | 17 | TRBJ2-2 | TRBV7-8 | TGTGCCAGCAGCTGGGGCGTAGACCTATCGAACACCGGGGAGCTGTTTTTT | CASSWGVDLSNTGELFF
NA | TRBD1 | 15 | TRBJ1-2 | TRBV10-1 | TGCGCCAGCAGTGAGCTACAGGGGGGGTTAATAGGCTACACCTTC | CASSELQGGLIGYTF
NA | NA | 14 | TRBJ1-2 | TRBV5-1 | TGCGCCAGCAGCACAGGACAGTTCCCTATGTGGTGCACCTTC | CASSTGQFPMWCTF
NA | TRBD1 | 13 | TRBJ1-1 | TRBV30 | TGTGCCGCCCACAGGGGGCCGCGCACTGAAGCTTTCTTT | CAAHRGPRTEAFF
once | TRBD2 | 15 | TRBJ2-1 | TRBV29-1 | TGCAGCGTTGAAGTAAGCGGGAGGTACCACAATGAGCAGTTCTTC | CSVEVSGRYHNEQFF
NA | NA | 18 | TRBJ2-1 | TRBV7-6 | TGTGCCAGCAGCTACCTCGCGACCGGGCCAGGGATGTACAATGAGCAGTTCTTC | CASSYLATGPGMYNEQFF
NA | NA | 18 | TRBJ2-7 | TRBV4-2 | TGTGCCAGCAGCCAAGATGGTCGCGCGAGCCGGGTGGTTTACGAGCAGTACTTC | CASSQDGRASRVVYEQYF
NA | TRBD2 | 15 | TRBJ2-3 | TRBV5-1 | TGCGCCAGCAGCAACACGGGGGGGAGCACAGATACGCAGTATTTT | CASSNTGGSTDTQYF
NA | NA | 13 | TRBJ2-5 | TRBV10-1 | TGCGCCAGCAGTGAGTCCATGCGGGGGACCCAGTACTTC | CASSESMRGTQYF
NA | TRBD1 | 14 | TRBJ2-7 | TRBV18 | TGTGCCAGCTCACCCTGGGGACAGGTGAACGAGCAGTACTTC | CASSPWGQVNEQYF
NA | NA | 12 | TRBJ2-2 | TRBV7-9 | TGTGCCAGCAGGAGAGACACCGGGGAGCTGTTTTTT | CASRRDTGELFF
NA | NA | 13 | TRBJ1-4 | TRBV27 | TGTGCCAGCAGTTTAAACAGAGCCGAAAAACTGTTTTTT | CASSLNRAEKLFF
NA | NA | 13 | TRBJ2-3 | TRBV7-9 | TGTGCCAGCAGCTTATTCCACACAGATACGCAGTATTTT | CASSLFHTDTQYF
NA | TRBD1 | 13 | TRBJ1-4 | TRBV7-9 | TGTGCCAGCAGCCAGCCGGGACAGCCAAAACTGTTTTTT | CASSQPGQPKLFF
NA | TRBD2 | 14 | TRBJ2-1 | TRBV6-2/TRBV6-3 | TGTGCCAGCAGTTACACGGGGGGTGTTAATGAGCAGTTCTTC | CASSYTGGVNEQFF
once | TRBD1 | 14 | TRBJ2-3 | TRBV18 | TGTGCCAGCTCACCGGAGACAGGGACAGATACGCAGTATTTT | CASSPETGTDTQYF
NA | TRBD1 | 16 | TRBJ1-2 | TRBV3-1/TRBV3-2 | TGTGCCAGCAGCCATAGAAAACAGGGGAATAACTATGGCTACACCTTC | CASSHRKQGNNYGYTF
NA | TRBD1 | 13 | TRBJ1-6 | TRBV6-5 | TGTGCCAGCACCGACAGGGAGGTTTCACCCCTCCACTTT | CASTDREVSPLHF
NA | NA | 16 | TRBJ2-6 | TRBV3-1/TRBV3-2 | TGTGCCAGCAGGTCCAGGGCCATGTCTGGGGCCAACGTCCTGACTTTC | CASRSRAMSGANVLTF
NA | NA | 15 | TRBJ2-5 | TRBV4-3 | TGCGCCAGCAGCCAAGATTTACGGGGGACCGGGACCCAGTACTTC | CASSQDLRGTGTQYF
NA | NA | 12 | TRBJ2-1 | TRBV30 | TGTGCCTGGGGAGAGAACTTAGCCGAGCAGTTCTTC | CAWGENLAEQFF
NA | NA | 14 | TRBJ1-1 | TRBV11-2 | TGTGCCAGCAGCTTATGGGGGCTGCGAACTGAAGCTTTCTTT | CASSLWGLRTEAFF
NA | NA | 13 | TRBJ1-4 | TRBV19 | TGTGCCAGTAGTAGGGACATCGACGAAAAACTGTTTTTT | CASSRDIDEKLFF
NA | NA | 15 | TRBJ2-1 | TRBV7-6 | TGTGCCAGCAGCTTACGGACAGACTCCTACAATGAGCAGTTCTTC | CASSLRTDSYNEQFF
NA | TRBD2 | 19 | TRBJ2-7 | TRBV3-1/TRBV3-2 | TGTGCCAGCAGCCAAGATCGGAGGGGACTAGCGGGAGGTTTCTACGAGCAGTACTTC | CASSQDRRGLAGGFYEQYF
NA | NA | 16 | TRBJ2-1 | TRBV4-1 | TGCGCCAGCAGCCAAGATCCAGCGGGCGGCCCCCATGAGCAGTTCTTC | CASSQDPAGGPHEQFF
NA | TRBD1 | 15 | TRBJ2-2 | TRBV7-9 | TGTGCCAGCAGCTTAGGACAGGGAAACACCGGGGAGCTGTTTTTT | CASSLGQGNTGELFF
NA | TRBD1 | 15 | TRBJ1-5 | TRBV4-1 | TGCGCCAGCAGCCGAGAAGGGACAGGGGGACAGCCCCAGCATTTT | CASSREGTGGQPQHF
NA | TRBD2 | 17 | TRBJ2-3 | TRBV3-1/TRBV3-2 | TGTGCCAGCAGCCCCCGACTAGCGGGACCAAGGACAGATACGCAGTATTTT | CASSPRLAGPRTDTQYF
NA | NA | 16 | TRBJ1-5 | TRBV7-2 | TGTGCCAGCAGCATAAGACACGGCGGGAGCAATCAGCCCCAGCATTTT | CASSIRHGGSNQPQHF
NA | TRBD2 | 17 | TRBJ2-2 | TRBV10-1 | TGCGCCAGCAGCGGCCCTACTAGCGGGTCGAACACCGGGGAGCTGTTTTTT | CASSGPTSGSNTGELFF
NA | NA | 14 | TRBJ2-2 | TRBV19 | TGTGCCAGTAGTACTCCGACTAGCACCGGGGAGCTGTTTTTT | CASSTPTSTGELFF
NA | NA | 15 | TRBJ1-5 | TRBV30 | TGTGCCTGGAGTGGAGGATTAAATAGCAATCAGCCCCAGCATTTT | CAWSGGLNSNQPQHF
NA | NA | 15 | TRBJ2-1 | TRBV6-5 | TGTGCCAGTAGTTACTCGGGGCCCAGACACAATGAGCAGTTCTTC | CASSYSGPRHNEQFF
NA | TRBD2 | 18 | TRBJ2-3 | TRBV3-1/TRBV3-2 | TGTGCCAGCAGCCAAGTCGGTAGCGGGGCTAAGTTAGCAGATACGCAGTATTTT | CASSQVGSGAKLADTQYF
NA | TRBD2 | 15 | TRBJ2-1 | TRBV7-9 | TGTGCCAGCAGCCCCAGACTAGCGGGAGGGAATGAGCAGTTCTTC | CASSPRLAGGNEQFF
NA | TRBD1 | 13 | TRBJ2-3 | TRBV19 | TGTGCCAGTAAGGGACAGCCCACAGATACGCAGTATTTT | CASKGQPTDTQYF
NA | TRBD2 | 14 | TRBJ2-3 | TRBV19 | TGTGCCAGTAGTCCCCTAGCGGTCCGGGATACGCAGTATTTT | CASSPLAVRDTQYF
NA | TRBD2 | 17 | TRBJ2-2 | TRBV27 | TGTGCCAGCAGTTCCCCCCCGCTAGCGGGTGTCACCGGGGAGCTGTTTTTT | CASSSPPLAGVTGELFF
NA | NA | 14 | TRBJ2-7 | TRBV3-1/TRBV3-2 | TGTGCCAGCAGCCAACTGACAAGGCTTGGCGAGCAGTACTTC | CASSQLTRLGEQYF
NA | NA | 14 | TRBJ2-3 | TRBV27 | TGTGCCAGCAGTTTAAGGCGGTTCACAGATACGCAGTATTTT | CASSLRRFTDTQYF
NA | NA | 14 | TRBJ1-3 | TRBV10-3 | TGTGCCATCAGTGATGGGAGCTCTGGAAACACCATATATTTT | CAISDGSSGNTIYF
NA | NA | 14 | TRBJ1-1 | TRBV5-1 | TGCGCCAGCAGCTCGGTTGAATCGAACACTGAAGCTTTCTTT | CASSSVESNTEAFF
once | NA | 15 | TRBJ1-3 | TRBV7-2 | TGTGCCAGCAGCTTAGTAGGGGGATCTGGAAACACCATATATTTT | CASSLVGGSGNTIYF
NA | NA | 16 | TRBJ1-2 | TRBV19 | TGTGCCAGTAGTATCGTCGGACGGACTTCTAACTATGGCTACACCTTC | CASSIVGRTSNYGYTF
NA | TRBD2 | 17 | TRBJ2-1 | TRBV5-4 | TGTGCCAGCAGCTTGACCTACGGGACTAGTTATCCGTCTGAGCAGTTCTTC | CASSLTYGTSYPSEQFF
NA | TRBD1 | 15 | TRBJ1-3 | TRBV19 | TGTGCCAGTAGGCCGGGTCAGGGGGTTGGAAACACCATATATTTT | CASRPGQGVGNTIYF
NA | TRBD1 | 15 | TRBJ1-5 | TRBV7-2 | TGTGCCAGCAGCCCAATGACAGGGCCGAATCAGCCCCAGCATTTT | CASSPMTGPNQPQHF
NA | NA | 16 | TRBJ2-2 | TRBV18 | TGTGCCAGCTCGGGAGGACAGGAATGGAACACCGGGGAGCTGTTTTTT | CASSGGQEWNTGELFF
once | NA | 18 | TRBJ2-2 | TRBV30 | TGTGCCTGGAGACGAATGGGAACCGGGACACCGAACACCGGGGAGCTGTTTTTT | CAWRRMGTGTPNTGELFF